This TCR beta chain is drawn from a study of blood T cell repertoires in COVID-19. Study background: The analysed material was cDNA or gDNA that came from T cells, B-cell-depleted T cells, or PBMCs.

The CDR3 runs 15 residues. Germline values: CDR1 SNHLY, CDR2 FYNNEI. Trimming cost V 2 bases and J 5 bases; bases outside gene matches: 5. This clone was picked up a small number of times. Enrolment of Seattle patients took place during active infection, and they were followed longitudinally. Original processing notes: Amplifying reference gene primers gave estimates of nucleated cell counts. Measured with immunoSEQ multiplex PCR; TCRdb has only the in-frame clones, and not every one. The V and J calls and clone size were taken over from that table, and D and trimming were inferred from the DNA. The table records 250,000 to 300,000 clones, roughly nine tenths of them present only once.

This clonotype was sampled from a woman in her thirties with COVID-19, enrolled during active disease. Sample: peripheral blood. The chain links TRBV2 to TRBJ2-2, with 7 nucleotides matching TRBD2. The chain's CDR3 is CASSEPRLATGELFF. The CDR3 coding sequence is TGTGCCAGCAGTGAACCCCGACTAGCTACCGGGGAGCTGTTTTTT.